These T cell receptor beta chains were read from a single sample in a study of OX40 agonist ivuxolimab in advanced cancers. The protocol was immunoSEQ multiplex PCR, while the TCRdb copy is restricted to in-frame clones and leaves out a portion. The data contain 70,000 to 80,000 clones, roughly 80% of them seen just once; the ten biggest clones take up about 4.9%. This specimen consisted of CD4+ or CD8+ T cells sorted from blood, obtained in a trial of the OX40 agonist ivuxolimab. The receptors here all came from an adult with an advanced solid tumor such as melanoma, head and neck, liver or kidney cancer. The conserved cysteine and the conserved F or W are not part of the CDR3 here. The D gene is left open where the match is weak.

TRBD1	TRBV11-3	ASSLDWDREGSQETQY
TRBD1	TRBV6-5	ASSGGQGLFYEQY
.	TRBV9	ASSPGDRGGNQPQH
TRBD2	TRBV12-5	ASGLRASPGLAGTGEQF
TRBD1	TRBV6-5	ASSLTGTGGGEQY
.	TRBV6-5	ASSYRTTNSYEQY
TRBD1	TRBV7-6	ASSAGGTGGETQY
TRBD1	TRBV29-1	SAGQGNYGYT
.	TRBV28	ASSYPGAVTEAF
TRBD2	TRBV15	ATSSSGGATDTQY
.	TRBV7-7	ASSLVRGGELF
.	TRBV4-3	ASSQEYRPTNEKLF
.	TRBV7-6	ASSPGQTGWGMDTQY
.	TRBV4-1	ASSQDSIPGNTIY
.	TRBV7-2	ASSDRMGNTIY
.	TRBV18	ASSPRVSEGSPLH
.	TRBV21-1	ASSKGPQGSSGQETQY
TRBD2	TRBV6-5	ASSLAGGMREQY
.	TRBV6-4	ASSRGTVHYGYT
TRBD1	TRBV27	ASSSPRDRNEQF
TRBD2	TRBV9	ASSGGTSGAHYNEQF
.	TRBV7-9	ASSPGETWNSPLH
TRBD1	TRBV29-1	SVEGQDRAEQY